One sample yielded the 15 T cell receptor beta chains listed below, sequenced in a study of cytomegalovirus exposure and HLA in healthy donors. Vbeta (60) and Jbeta (13) primers were used in the PCR. Some clones are missing from TCRdb's copy, which holds only in-frame ones; the method was immunoSEQ multiplex PCR. The data show more than 100,000 clones, nearly 65% seen once. Sequencing was carried out using PBMCs. All receptors come from a man aged 35-49 years in good health and CMV-seropositive.

The genes are TRBV11-3 and TRBJ2-7; the D gene is possibly TRBD1 (6 bases). Trimming took off 2 bases at V and 6 bases at J, with 8 bases between the two ends. This CDR3 is built from 12 residues. Germline-derived CDR1 and CDR2 are SGHNT and YENEEA. Here the CDR3 DNA reads TGTGCCAGCAGCTTAAGCAGGGGCGAGCAGTACTTC. Encoded protein: CASSLSRGEQYF. Combining the CDR3 with reference TRBV11-3 and TRBJ2-7 gives the whole variable domain EAGVVQSPRYKIIEKKQPVAFWCNPISGHNTLYWYLQNLGQGPELLIRYENEEAVDDSQLPKDRFSAERLKGVDSTLKIQPAELGDSAVYLCASSLSRGEQYFGPGTRLTVT.

In this sample, this clone turned up a few times. The V and J genes are TRBV6-5 and TRBJ2-6; D is possibly TRBD1 (6 bases). Trimming left V 4 bases short and J 0 bases short, with 10 bases between. The CDR3 loop spans 16 amino acids. The germline gives CDR1 MNHEY, CDR2 SVGAGI. DNA of the CDR3: TGTGCCAGCAGTTTTGCACAGGGCTCTGGGGCCAACGTCCTGACTTTC. This encodes CASSFAQGSGANVLTF.

In this sample, this clone turned up a few times. The chain links TRBV7-9 to TRBJ2-5; the match to TRBD2 covers 9 bases. V lost 3 bases to trimming and J lost 4 bases; unmatched junction nucleotides: 6. Germline V CDR1 and CDR2: SEHNR, FQNEAQ (reference sequence). This CDR3 is built from 15 residues. CDR3 region: CASSLGSGSGETQYF. The DNA of the CDR3 is TGTGCCAGCAGCTTGGGTAGCGGGAGTGGAGAGACCCAGTACTTC. Variable domain in full (rest from reference TRBV7-9 and TRBJ2-5): DTGVSQNPRHKITKRGQNVTFRCDPISEHNRLYWYRQTLGQGPEFLTYFQNEAQLEKSRLLSDRFSAERPKGSFSTLEIQRTEQGDSAMYLCASSLGSGSGETQYFGPGTRLLVL.

CDR3 residues: CASSFGPGRGMNTEAFF. The CDR3 bases are TGTGCCAGCAGCTTTGGACCGGGACGGGGGATGAACACTGAAGCTTTCTTT. This chain uses TRBV7-2 with TRBJ1-1; tentative D call: TRBD1 (5 bases). With 3 bases removed from V and 0 bases from J, the gap between germline ends came to 17 bases. The CDR3 spans 17 residues. Looked up from germline, CDR1 is SGHTA and CDR2 is FQGNSA. Full variable domain (rest looked up from reference TRBV7-2 and TRBJ1-1): GAGVSQSPSNKVTEKGKDVELRCDPISGHTALYWYRQSLGQGLEFLIYFQGNSAPDKSGLPSDRFSAERTGGSVSTLTIQRTQQEDSAVYLCASSFGPGRGMNTEAFFGQGTRLTVV.

The chain has TRBV19 and TRBJ2-5; possibly TRBD2 for D (7 bases). The CDR3 covers 13 residues. CDR1 and CDR2 from the germline V gene are LNHDA and SQIVND (reference sequence). Trimming took 5 bases from V and 5 from J, leaving 12 bases between them. In DNA, the CDR3 is TGTGCCAGTAGTGGGCGGGGGCGGGAGACCCAGTACTTC. This gives the protein CASSGRGRETQYF.

This clone was counted a few times. The chain couples TRBV7-9 to TRBJ1-4; D unclear. V was clipped by 1 base and J by 5 bases, with 8 bases between them. The CDR3 is 14 residues long. The germline V gene encodes CDR1 SEHNR and CDR2 FQNEAQ (reference sequence). The CDR3 DNA is TGTGCCAGCAGCTTAGACAGAACGAATGAAAAACTGTTTTTT. This encodes CASSLDRTNEKLFF.

This clone occurred a few times. The CDR3 loop reads CASSQDLASVGGYTF. The DNA for the CDR3 is TGTGCCAGCAGCCAAGATTTGGCCAGCGTCGGTGGCTACACCTTC. The rearrangement uses TRBV4-2 and TRBJ1-2; D call uncertain. V lost 0 bases and J lost 7, with 15 bases in between. In germline, CDR1 is LGHNA, CDR2 YNFKEQ. The CDR3 is 15 residues long.

This clone was detected once. V and J are TRBV6-5 and TRBJ2-7, with 10 bases lining up with TRBD2. Germline CDR1 is MNHEY and CDR2 is SVGAGI. The CDR3 totals 15 residues. Trimming cost V 6 bases and J 7 bases; bases outside gene matches: 12. CDR3: CASRLWTSGQREQYF. The DNA of the CDR3 is TGTGCCAGCAGACTGTGGACTAGCGGACAACGGGAGCAGTACTTC.

V and J are TRBV19 and TRBJ2-7, with a possible D match to TRBD2 (5 bases). This CDR3 is 14 amino acids long. Germline V lookup: CDR1 LNHDA, CDR2 SQIVND (reference sequence). V was cut by 3 bases and J by 6 bases, with 15 bases left in between. The CDR3 spells CASSMIRDRGEQYF. CDR3 DNA sequence: TGTGCCAGTAGTATGATCCGGGATCGGGGCGAGCAGTACTTC. Looking up the rest from reference TRBV19 and TRBJ2-7 gives the full variable domain: DGGITQSPKYLFRKEGQNVTLSCEQNLNHDAMYWYRQDPGQGLRLIYYSQIVNDFQKGDIAEGYSVSREKKESFPLTVTSAQKNPTAFYLCASSMIRDRGEQYFGPGTRLTVT.

J is TRBJ2-1 and V is TRBV4-2; tentative D call: TRBD2 (5 bases). The CDR3 extends over 17 amino acids. V lost 1 base and J lost 0, with 13 bases in between. The germline gives CDR1 LGHNA, CDR2 YNFKEQ. The CDR3 DNA follows: TGTGCCAGCAGCCAAGGCGGCGGGTCGAGCTCCTACAATGAGCAGTTCTTC. Protein product: CASSQGGGSSSYNEQFF.

This clone was detected a few times. The V and J genes are TRBV9 and TRBJ1-2; D perhaps matches TRBD1 (6 bases). V shed 3 bases and J shed 8 bases, with 20 bases lying between them. Per germline, CDR1 SGDLS and CDR2 YYNGEE. The CDR3 has 15 residues. The CDR3 DNA reads as TGTGCCAGCAGCGCTATGTCCGGGACAAAGAAAGGCTACACCTTC. Its translation: CASSAMSGTKKGYTF.

This clone was detected only a few times. The rearrangement links TRBV6-1 to TRBJ2-7, with TRBD1 matching 7 bases. This CDR3 is built from 15 residues. Looked up from germline, CDR1 is MNHNS and CDR2 is SASEGT. V shed 6 bases, J shed 0 bases, and the junction held 8 bases outside the gene matches. CDR3 DNA: TGTGCCAGCAGGAAACAGGGGCCCAGCTCCTACGAGCAGTACTTC. Amino acids: CASRKQGPSSYEQYF.

This clone has more than one count but fewer than ten. The rearrangement joins TRBV28 to TRBJ2-7, with 7 bases matching TRBD1. The ends lost 4 bases at V and 2 bases at J; junction bases unmatched: 8. The CDR3 covers 15 residues. CDR1 and CDR2 (germline): MDHEN, SYDVKM. CDR3 amino acids: CASSSPGQEPYEQYF. The DNA for the CDR3 is TGTGCCAGCAGTTCCCCCGGACAGGAGCCCTACGAGCAGTACTTC.

This clone appeared once. This CDR3 reads CASSGTGRQETQYF. In DNA, the CDR3 is TGTGCCAGCAGTGGGACAGGGAGGCAAGAGACCCAGTACTTC. This chain uses TRBV9 with TRBJ2-5; TRBD1 matches 9 bases. The germline CDR1 and CDR2 sequences are SGDLS and YYNGEE. Trimming cost V 5 bases and J 2 bases; bases outside gene matches: 4. The CDR3 has 14 residues.

Note on this clone: The identical CDR3 is also encoded by other nucleotide sequences in the sample. The V call is TRBV7-9, the J call TRBJ1-4; 7 nucleotides match TRBD1. This CDR3 region has 15 residues. The V and J ends lost 1 base and 7 bases, in that order; junction bases with no gene match: 6. Germline CDR1 is SEHNR and CDR2 is FQNEAQ (reference sequence). The CDR3 DNA reads TGTGCCAGCAGCTTAGGTGACAGGGACGGTGAAAAACTGTTTTTT. Protein sequence: CASSLGDRDGEKLFF.